Listed below are T cell receptor beta chains from one sample, sequenced in a study of cytomegalovirus exposure and HLA in healthy donors. The method was immunoSEQ multiplex PCR; TCRdb's version includes in-frame clones alone and lacks a portion of them. The table shows over 50,000 clones, with about four fifths occurring only once. Sequencing used PBMCs. The receptor source for this set is a man in his fifties in good health and CMV-seropositive. Both conserved end residues are part of each CDR3. The D gene is left open where the match is weak. Only some rows state a clone size, as once, few, many or a class for expanded clones.

>TRBJ1-1|TRBD1|TRBV5-1|15|-
TGCGCCAGCAGCAACCAAGACAGGGCGAACACTGAAGCTTTCTTT
CASSNQDRANTEAFF
>TRBJ2-7|TRBD1|TRBV30|17|few
TGTGCCTGGAGTAACTGGGGTGGGGGACAGGGCACCTACGAGCAGTACTTC
CAWSNWGGGQGTYEQYF
>TRBJ2-7|-|TRBV4-3|14|once
TGCGCCAGCAGCCAAGGAAGGACTACCCTCGAGCAGTACTTC
CASSQGRTTLEQYF
>TRBJ2-3|-|TRBV9|16|few
TGTGCCAGCAGCGTAGCGGCGGGGAGCCAGTTTGGTACGCAGTATTTT
CASSVAAGSQFGTQYF
>TRBJ2-2|-|TRBV2|14|-
TGTGCCAGCAGTGGGGCGCAGAAGGCCGGGGAGCTGTTTTTT
CASSGAQKAGELFF
>TRBJ2-5|-|TRBV7-2|15|-
TGTGCCAGCAGCTTCGGACAGTCTCCTCGGGAGACCCAGTACTTC
CASSFGQSPRETQYF
>TRBJ2-1|TRBD2|TRBV7-3|16|-
TGTGCCAGCAGCTTAGCGGTAGCGGGTTCCTACAATGAGCAGTTCTTC
CASSLAVAGSYNEQFF
>TRBJ2-1|-|TRBV2|14|-
TGTGCCGACGGGGTGGATATCTCCTACAATGAGCAGTTCTTC
CADGVDISYNEQFF
>TRBJ2-7|TRBD2|TRBV27|14|-
TGTGCCAGCAGTCGAATAGCGGGTACCTACGAGCAGTACTTC
CASSRIAGTYEQYF
>TRBJ2-7|-|TRBV4-1|16|-
TGCTCCATCAGCCAAGAAGCAGGAAACGGCTACTACGAGCAGTACTTC
CSISQEAGNGYYEQYF
>TRBJ2-1|-|TRBV28|18|-
TGTGCCAGCAGTTTGGACACCCCTTTTGTTAGACCATACAATGAGCAGTTCTTC
CASSLDTPFVRPYNEQFF
>TRBJ2-5|TRBD1|TRBV15|15|many
TGTGCCAACAGTGTACAGGGGGCGCCTGGGGAGACCCAGTACTTC
CANSVQGAPGETQYF
>TRBJ1-1|-|TRBV4-3|15|few
TGCGCCAGCAGCAATAGACCCTACGGGGACACTGAAGCTTTCTTT
CASSNRPYGDTEAFF
>TRBJ2-1|TRBD2|TRBV7-8|18|few
TGTGCCAGCAGCTTACCCCCGCGACTAGCGGGGGGGCGAAATGAGCAGTTCTTC
CASSLPPRLAGGRNEQFF
>TRBJ1-5|-|TRBV28|12|-
TGTGCCTGCGGGGGCTGGGGTCAGCCCCAGCATTTT
CACGGWGQPQHF
>TRBJ2-7|-|TRBV5-6|12|-
TGTGCCAGCAGCACCAGAAACGCGAGGGAGTACTTC
CASSTRNAREYF
>TRBJ2-6|-|TRBV4-2|18|-
TGTGCCAGCAGCCAAGAAGGCGGCCGCCTATCTGGGGCCAACGTCCTGACTTTC
CASSQEGGRLSGANVLTF
>TRBJ1-4|-|TRBV27|14|-
TGTGCCAGCAGTTTACGAAGGGGGGGTGAAAAACTGTTTTTT
CASSLRRGGEKLFF
>TRBJ1-5|TRBD1|TRBV28|16|-
TGTGCCAGCAGTTTACCCTTGACAGGGGGCAATCAGCCCCAGCATTTT
CASSLPLTGGNQPQHF
>TRBJ2-5|TRBD2|TRBV10-1|14|-
TGCGCCAGCAGTGGGACTAGCGGGGTAGAGACCCAGTACTTC
CASSGTSGVETQYF
>TRBJ2-7|-|TRBV6-5|15|once
TGTGCCAGCAGTAAAGACAGGGGAGGGGTTTACGAGCAGTACTTC
CASSKDRGGVYEQYF
>TRBJ2-7|-|TRBV9|15|-
TGCGCCAGCACCTCCCAGGGGACCAGCTCCTACGAGCAGTATTTC
CASTSQGTSSYEQYF
>TRBJ1-2|-|TRBV7-7|16|-
TGTGCTAGCAGCTTAGCTACAGGCACAGCTAACTATGGCTACACCTTC
CASSLATGTANYGYTF
>TRBJ1-1|-|TRBV7-6|16|-
TGTGCCAGCAGCTTTGACTTGGCCGGGGAAGGCGCTGAAGCTTTCTTT
CASSFDLAGEGAEAFF
>TRBJ2-7|TRBD1|TRBV6-4|13|few
TGTGCCAGCAGTACACAGGGGGACTACGAGCAGTACTTC
CASSTQGDYEQYF
>TRBJ2-1|TRBD2|TRBV9|14|-
TGTGCCAGCAGCGTGAGACTAGCGGGGAATGAGCAGTTCTTC
CASSVRLAGNEQFF
>TRBJ2-1|-|TRBV25-1|11|-
TGTGCCAGCAGTGAGGGAGGTGAGCAGTTCTTC
CASSEGGEQFF
>TRBJ2-1|TRBD1|TRBV5-6|14|few
TGTGCCAGCAGCTATTACAGGGGGCTTGATGAGCAGTTCTTC
CASSYYRGLDEQFF
>TRBJ2-1|TRBD1|TRBV7-3|15|few
TGTGCCAGCAGCTTGTCGGGACAGGGATACAATGAGCAGTTCTTC
CASSLSGQGYNEQFF
>TRBJ2-7|TRBD2|TRBV6-5|15|-
TGTGCCAGCAGTTACTCTCTAGCGGGGGACTACGAGCAGTACTTC
CASSYSLAGDYEQYF
>TRBJ1-2|TRBD1|TRBV2|14|-
TGTGCCAGCAGTAACCGGGACAGGGGGCACGGCTACACCTTC
CASSNRDRGHGYTF
>TRBJ2-2|TRBD1|TRBV6-1|14|-
TGTGCCAGCGGGGACAGGGCTTGGTCCGGGGAGCTGTTTTTT
CASGDRAWSGELFF
>TRBJ2-3|TRBD1|TRBV5-1|16|-
TGCGCCAGCAGGCCCGGGACAGGGTGGGGCACAGATACGCAGTATTTT
CASRPGTGWGTDTQYF
>TRBJ2-2|-|TRBV6-5|13|few
TGTGCCAGCAGGCCCGGACTTACCGGGGAGCTGTTTTTT
CASRPGLTGELFF
>TRBJ2-7|TRBD1|TRBV2|12|-
TGTGCCAGCATACAGGGGTCCTACGAGCAGTACTTC
CASIQGSYEQYF
>TRBJ1-1|-|TRBV10-3|16|-
TGTGCCATCAGTGAGTGGGGAGGTCGTGGGAACACTGAAGCTTTCTTT
CAISEWGGRGNTEAFF
>TRBJ1-2|-|TRBV6-1|15|-
TGTGCCAGCAGTTCCCGACACGAAGGTTCCTATGGCTACACCTTC
CASSSRHEGSYGYTF
>TRBJ2-1|TRBD2|TRBV7-3|15|-
TGTGCCAGCAGTCGCAGCGGGGGGCTCTACAATGAGCAGTTCTTC
CASSRSGGLYNEQFF
>TRBJ1-1|TRBD1|TRBV19|13|-
TGTGCCAGTAGTACCAGGGGGCGGGGAGGCGCTTTCTTT
CASSTRGRGGAFF
>TRBJ2-7|-|TRBV4-2|14|-
TGTGCCAGCAGCCAGACAGGATTGGCGGGCGAGCAGTACTTC
CASSQTGLAGEQYF
>TRBJ2-7|TRBD1|TRBV27|15|-
TGTGCCAGCAGCCCTGACAGGGACCTCCCCTACGAGCAGTACTTC
CASSPDRDLPYEQYF
>TRBJ1-4|TRBD1|TRBV7-9|19|-
TGTTCCAGCAGCTCCGGGACAGGGGGTTCCAAAGCAACTAATGAAAAACTGTTTTTT
CSSSSGTGGSKATNEKLFF
>TRBJ2-7|TRBD1|TRBV25-1|16|-
TGTGCCAGCAGTGGACAAGACAGGGGTAAGGTTTACGAGCAGTACTTC
CASSGQDRGKVYEQYF
>TRBJ2-7|-|TRBV5-1|14|-
TGCGCCAGCAGCTTAGATGGCGGTACCTACGAGCAGTACTTC
CASSLDGGTYEQYF